A selection of T cell receptor beta chains follows, all from one sample in a study of beta chain features in type 1 diabetes. The data were produced by immunoSEQ multiplex PCR, yet TCRdb's version contains in-frame clones alone and is incomplete. The data contain fewer than 300,000 clones, 20% of them singletons. Sequenced sample: naive CD4+ T cells from blood. These receptors originate from a woman in her thirties or forties with type 1 diabetes. CDR3s leave out the opening cysteine and the closing phenylalanine or tryptophan. The order of the fields is J gene, V gene, CDR3 protein.

J gene: TRBJ2-7; V gene: TRBV30; CDR3 protein: AWSLRQGSSYEQY
J gene: TRBJ2-1; V gene: TRBV28; CDR3 protein: ASNPIAGGLNGEQF
J gene: TRBJ1-5; V gene: TRBV2; CDR3 protein: ASSDRGGNQPQH
J gene: TRBJ2-3; V gene: TRBV30; CDR3 protein: ACPRGIGTDTQY
J gene: TRBJ1-1; V gene: TRBV30; CDR3 protein: AWSRGLNTEAF
J gene: TRBJ1-1; V gene: TRBV28; CDR3 protein: ASSLGDRGRDSTEAF
J gene: TRBJ2-1; V gene: TRBV29-1; CDR3 protein: SWEGGFDEQF
J gene: TRBJ2-5; V gene: TRBV14; CDR3 protein: ASSRGDIEETQY
J gene: TRBJ2-1; V gene: TRBV30; CDR3 protein: AWSVGLLNNEQF
J gene: TRBJ2-5; V gene: TRBV2; CDR3 protein: ASSQGLAGAETQY
J gene: TRBJ2-5; V gene: TRBV4-1; CDR3 protein: ASSQPRTGAQETQY
J gene: TRBJ2-7; V gene: TRBV7-9; CDR3 protein: ASSSPGVTYEQY
J gene: TRBJ2-5; V gene: TRBV29-1; CDR3 protein: SVGAAAQETQY
J gene: TRBJ1-5; V gene: TRBV25-1; CDR3 protein: ASSDSRGNSNQPQH
J gene: TRBJ1-5; V gene: TRBV5-1; CDR3 protein: ASSITADQPQH
J gene: TRBJ1-1; V gene: TRBV7-3; CDR3 protein: ASSSDRANVEAF
J gene: TRBJ1-3; V gene: TRBV28; CDR3 protein: ASRNGQASGNTIY
J gene: TRBJ1-2; V gene: TRBV7-2; CDR3 protein: ASSLEAAGGNYGYT
J gene: TRBJ2-1; V gene: TRBV7-9; CDR3 protein: ASSPRTGDNEQF
J gene: TRBJ1-4; V gene: TRBV4-1; CDR3 protein: ASSQGLGGVGDEKLF
J gene: TRBJ2-5; V gene: TRBV28; CDR3 protein: ASSSGETQY
J gene: TRBJ2-6; V gene: TRBV15; CDR3 protein: ATSSDRYYRDAPSGANVLT
J gene: TRBJ2-7; V gene: TRBV6-6; CDR3 protein: ASKMGLAAYEQY
J gene: TRBJ2-1; V gene: TRBV15; CDR3 protein: ATSRSPSGQSSYNEQF
J gene: TRBJ1-1; V gene: TRBV30; CDR3 protein: AWSGEGGTEAF